A single sample gave rise to the 22 T cell receptor beta chains below, sequenced in a study of Ad26.COV2.S vaccination and SARS-CoV-2 variants. Documented treatment: some 19 received Ad26.COV2.S at low or high dose, single or two shots; several received placebo; per-sample allocation not given. Collection of the samples took place on day 63 after the first injection of vaccine or placebo. Produced via immunoSEQ multiplex PCR; TCRdb's table is partial and in-frame only. The table includes around 250,000 clones, 70% to 90% detected once. This specimen consisted of peripheral blood, obtained in a trial of Ad26.COV2.S vaccine versus placebo. These receptors were collected from a person aged 18 to 59 who received the Ad26.COV2.S COVID-19 vaccine or a placebo.

The rearrangement links TRBV6-1 to TRBJ1-1; D perhaps matches TRBD1 (5 bases). CDR1 MNHNS and CDR2 SASEGT come from the germline V gene. Trimming shortened V by 3 bases and J by 3 bases, and 20 bases separated the two germline ends. This CDR3 is built from 17 residues. The CDR3 is CASSEGRVLSRDTEAFF. The CDR3 DNA follows: TGTGCCAGCAGTGAGGGCAGGGTCCTTAGCCGGGACACTGAAGCTTTCTTT.

This chain uses TRBV29-1 with TRBJ2-1; the match to TRBD2 covers 14 bases. The CDR3 totals 16 residues. With V trimmed by 6 bases and J by 4 bases, 8 bases remained unmatched. Germline assignment: CDR1 SQVTM and CDR2 ANQGSEA. The CDR3: CSVLWTSGRLYNEQFF. DNA for the CDR3: TGCAGCGTCCTATGGACTAGCGGGAGGTTATACAATGAGCAGTTCTTC.

This clone was seen only a few times. The gene calls are TRBV5-4 and TRBJ1-2; no clear D gene. Trimming removed 0 bases at V and 8 bases at J, with 14 bases between. Germline CDR1 and CDR2: SGHNT and YYREEE (reference sequence). This CDR3 is built from 14 residues. This chain's CDR3 is CASSLGSEGGGYTF. The CDR3 DNA reads TGTGCCAGCAGCTTGGGCTCAGAGGGCGGGGGCTACACCTTC.

The rearrangement uses TRBV7-2 and TRBJ2-1; a possible D gene is TRBD2 (5 bases). The CDR3 totals 12 residues. Germline V gene data show CDR1 as SGHTA and CDR2 as FQGNSA. V dropped 4 bases and J dropped 9 bases, with 10 bases sitting between them. CDR3 sequence reads: CASSSTKLEQFF. DNA for the CDR3: TGTGCCAGCAGCTCGACTAAGCTTGAGCAGTTCTTC.

This clone was seen just once. This chain links TRBV30 with TRBJ2-2; 13 bases are shared with TRBD2. This CDR3 has 17 residues. The germline gives CDR1 GTSNPN, CDR2 SVGIG (reference sequence). The trim removed 5 bases at V and 4 bases at J, leaving 10 bases unmatched. The CDR3 here is CAWRSTSGGAGTGELFF. CDR3 nucleotide sequence: TGTGCCTGGCGCTCTACTAGCGGGGGGGCGGGCACCGGGGAGCTGTTTTTT.

The V and J genes are TRBV19 and TRBJ1-5, with 10 bases fitting TRBD1. V was clipped by 4 bases and J by 4 bases; unmatched bases: 7. There are 16 residues in the CDR3. Germline V gene lookup returns CDR1 LNHDA and CDR2 SQIVND (reference sequence). This CDR3 is CASSSLRQGANQPQHF. CDR3 nucleotides: TGTGCCAGTAGTAGCCTCCGACAGGGGGCGAATCAGCCCCAGCATTTT.

This chain connects TRBV6-6 to TRBJ1-2, with 9 bases identical to TRBD1. The V gene end was trimmed by 2 bases and the J gene end by 6 bases; junction bases not matched to a gene: 7. CDR1 and CDR2 from the germline V gene are MNHNY and SVGAGI (reference sequence). The CDR3 totals 15 residues. The CDR3, as DNA: TGTGCCAGCAGTTACCCGGACAGGGGAATAGATGGCTACACCTTC. This gives the protein CASSYPDRGIDGYTF.

The chain joins TRBV10-3 to TRBJ1-4; tentatively, D is TRBD1 (6 bases). V was pared by 8 bases and J by 0 bases, with 7 bases between. This CDR3 region has 13 residues. Germline values: CDR1 ENHRY, CDR2 SYGVKD. The CDR3 bases are TGTGCCATCCGACAGGCAACTAATGAAAAACTGTTTTTT. Translating it yields CAIRQATNEKLFF.

V gene TRBV5-4 combines with J gene TRBJ1-6, with a possible D match to TRBD1 (6 bases). Trimming took off 2 bases at V and 4 bases at J, with 10 bases between the two ends. This CDR3 spans 15 amino acids. Germline CDR1 is SGHNT and CDR2 is YYREEE (reference sequence). In DNA, the CDR3 is TGTGCCAGCAGCTTAGGGGGGGCTTATAATTCACCCCTCCACTTT. Its translation is CASSLGGAYNSPLHF.

V is TRBV7-8 and J is TRBJ1-2; D perhaps matches TRBD1 (5 bases). Germline CDR1 and CDR2: SGHVS and FQNEAQ. This CDR3 is built from 15 residues. The V gene lost 5 bases and the J gene lost 1 base, with 14 bases spanning the gap. The CDR3 sequence is CASSPLLRVNYGYTF. The CDR3 DNA follows: TGTGCCAGCAGCCCTCTTCTCAGGGTTAACTATGGCTACACCTTC.

On this clone: The sample holds other DNA sequences that translate to the same CDR3. This chain connects TRBV9 to TRBJ1-1; D call uncertain. Trimming took off 3 bases at V and 1 base at J, with 7 bases between the two ends. There are 13 residues in the CDR3. Per the germline V gene, CDR1 is SGDLS and CDR2 is YYNGEE. CDR3 sequence: CASSAGRNTEAFF. In DNA form, the CDR3 reads TGTGCCAGCAGCGCCGGCCGGAACACTGAAGCTTTCTTT. Supplemented by reference TRBV9 and TRBJ1-1, the full variable domain reads DSGVTQTPKHLITATGQRVTLRCSPRSGDLSVYWYQQSLDQGLQFLIQYYNGEERAKGNILERFSAQQFPDLHSELNLSSLELGDSALYFCASSAGRNTEAFFGQGTRLTVV.

The chain links TRBV5-6 to TRBJ1-2, with D possibly being TRBD1 (6 bases). The V end lost 0 bases, the J end lost 8 bases, and 17 bases lay between the germline ends. CDR1 is SGHDT and CDR2 is YYEEEE in the germline V gene. This CDR3 is built from 15 residues. The CDR3 DNA sequence: TGTGCCAGCAGCTTGGAGGGGGGCGGCTTGGGAGGCTACACCTTC. This codes for CASSLEGGGLGGYTF.

The V and J genes are TRBV27 and TRBJ2-5; 7 bases line up with TRBD1. Germline assignment: CDR1 MNHEY and CDR2 SMNVEV (reference sequence). With 10 bases clipped from V and 5 bases from J, the junction kept 13 bases outside the gene matches. The CDR3 is 14 residues long. The DNA for the CDR3 is TGTGCCACCGCCAGGGGGATAGGTGGGGAGACCCAGTACTTC. It is translated as CATARGIGGETQYF.

This clone was detected many times. This sequence joins TRBV6-1 and TRBJ2-3, with TRBD1 as a possible D gene (6 bases). CDR1 and CDR2 from the germline V gene are MNHNS and SASEGT. The ends were cut back, 3 bases at V and 0 bases at J, with 10 bases in the middle. The CDR3 consists of 15 residues. CDR3 sequence reads: CASSEQGPSTDTQYF. The CDR3 bases are TGTGCCAGCAGTGAGCAGGGGCCCAGCACAGATACGCAGTATTTT.

V gene TRBV13 combines with J gene TRBJ1-6, with TRBD1 as a possible D gene (5 bases). The CDR3 has 13 residues. Germline CDR1 reads PRHDT; CDR2 reads FYEKMQ (reference sequence). Trimming removed 3 bases at V and 14 bases at J, with 14 bases between. This chain's CDR3 is CASSFARTPTLHF. In DNA, the CDR3 is TGTGCCAGCAGCTTTGCGAGGACACCGACCCTCCACTTT.

This chain connects TRBV7-6 to TRBJ1-1, with a weak D call TRBD1 (5 bases). V was clipped by 2 bases and J by 1 base, with 8 bases between them. The CDR3 runs 14 residues. From germline, CDR1 is SGHVS and CDR2 FNYEAQ. The CDR3 DNA reads as TGTGCCAGCAGCTTAAAGGGGCAGAACACTGAAGCTTTCTTT. It codes for CASSLKGQNTEAFF.

The chain links TRBV7-9 to TRBJ1-2; the D gene is possibly TRBD1 (5 bases). The CDR3 covers 14 residues. The V gene's germline CDR1 is SEHNR and CDR2 FQNEAQ (reference sequence). The V gene lost 2 bases and the J gene lost 6 bases, with 13 bases spanning the gap. The DNA of the CDR3 is TGTGCCAGCAGCTTAACAGCGGGGCAGCATGGCTACACCTTC. It yields the protein CASSLTAGQHGYTF.

The chain links TRBV6-1 to TRBJ2-7; 7 bases line up with TRBD2. Trimming took 2 bases from V and 7 from J; bases not matched to a gene: 2. Looked up from germline, CDR1 is MNHNS and CDR2 is SASEGT. The CDR3 runs to 12 residues. CDR3 in DNA: TGTGCCAGCAGTGAATTGGGAGGGGAGCAGTACTTC. It is translated as CASSELGGEQYF.

This chain joins TRBV28 and TRBJ1-2, with no clear D. The CDR3 consists of 15 residues. Germline assignment: CDR1 MDHEN and CDR2 SYDVKM. The V end was cut by 2 bases, the J end by 2 bases, with 12 bases between. CDR3 coding DNA: TGTGCCAGCAGTTTAGCCTTGCTGGGAAACTATGGCTACACCTTC. Its translation is CASSLALLGNYGYTF.

The gene calls are TRBV7-2 and TRBJ1-1, with 11 positions matching TRBD1. The CDR3 contains 15 residues. CDR1 SGHTA and CDR2 FQGNSA come from the germline V gene. V gave up 3 bases and J gave up 4 bases; unmatched junction bases: 4. The CDR3 nucleotides are TGTGCCAGCAGCTTCATGGGACAGGGGGTCACTGAAGCTTTCTTT. Translating gives CASSFMGQGVTEAFF.

In the case of this clone: Other DNA sequences of this sample code for an identical CDR3. This rearrangement joins TRBV29-1 to TRBJ1-1; TRBD1 might be the D (5 bases). Looked up from germline, CDR1 is SQVTM and CDR2 is ANQGSEA. This CDR3 is 14 amino acids long. Trimming took off 1 base at V and 1 base at J, with 10 bases between the two ends. As DNA, the CDR3 is TGCAGCGTTGAAGTTACGGGGGGGAACACTGAAGCTTTCTTT. This codes for CSVEVTGGNTEAFF.

The chain employs TRBV6-6 and TRBJ1-3, with D possibly TRBD1 on 6 matching bases. The CDR3 is 12 amino acids. Germline CDR1 is MNHNY and CDR2 is SVGAGI (reference sequence). The V end was cut by 7 bases, the J end by 4 bases, with 8 bases between. The CDR3 is CASKGGGNTIYF. CDR3 nucleotides: TGTGCCAGCAAAGGGGGAGGAAACACCATATATTTT.